The 20 T cell receptor beta chains listed next were all sequenced from one sample in a study of human CD8 memory T cell subsets. The authors made TCR beta libraries using UMI-labeled 5' RACE. Each CDR3 protein gets one entry in TCRdb, which reprocessed the 5' RACE reads and gives no DNA. This table holds about 17,000 distinct CDR3 sequences. Specimen: CD8+ stem-like memory T cells (TSCM and TCM) sorted from PBMCs. Subset: stem-like memory CD8 T cells (TSTEM), CCR7+ PD-1- TIGIT-. These TCRs come from a human donor in good health.

The rearrangement joins TRBV7-8 to TRBJ2-1; the TCRdb call, TRBD1, lacks DNA for checking. CDR3 length equals 16 residues. Germline CDR1 and CDR2: SGHVS and FQNEAQ. The CDR3 is CASSLAPGSGRNEQFF.

This rearrangement joins TRBV19 to TRBJ2-3. This CDR3 comprises 15 residues. Per germline, CDR1 LNHDA and CDR2 SQIVND (reference sequence). The CDR3 reads CASSSIEQSTDTQYF.

The V and J genes are TRBV9 and TRBJ2-5. Germline CDR1 reads SGDLS; CDR2 reads YYNGEE. The CDR3 contains 15 residues. The CDR3 loop reads CASSASLEQQETQYF.

V is TRBV5-1 and J is TRBJ2-3. Germline V gene data show CDR1 as SGHRS and CDR2 as YFSETQ. The CDR3 length is 12 residues. CDR3 protein: CASSFSEDTQYF.

V and J are TRBV14 and TRBJ1-1; no DNA is available, so the TRBD1 call from TCRdb remains unchecked. This CDR3 contains 12 residues. CDR1 is SGHDN, CDR2 FVKESK, per germline. The CDR3: CASSQRTAEAFF.

The CDR3: CASIGGTEAFF. The V call is TRBV5-1, the J call TRBJ1-1; TCRdb proposes TRBD1, but this gene call is untestable without DNA. Germline V gene sequence: CDR1 SGHRS, CDR2 YFSETQ. This CDR3 has 11 amino acids.

The chain carries TRBV7-9 and TRBJ1-4; TCRdb reports TRBD1, a call that lacks DNA to check it against. The germline V gene has CDR1 SEHNR and CDR2 FQNEAQ (reference sequence). This CDR3 spans 15 amino acids. CDR3 loop: CASSIGQGNGEKLFF.

This chain joins TRBV10-2 and TRBJ2-3; TCRdb returns TRBD1, unconfirmable since there is no DNA. Per germline, CDR1 WSHSY and CDR2 SAAADI. The CDR3 is made up of 14 amino acids. CDR3 sequence: CGSALVGGQDTQYF.

V usage is TRBV4-3 and J usage is TRBJ1-6; TCRdb selects TRBD1, and the lack of DNA leaves this call unchecked. Germline V gives CDR1 LGHNA, CDR2 YSLEER. The CDR3 contains 15 residues. The CDR3 region is CASSPGRGSGSPLHF.

The V call is TRBV7-7, the J call TRBJ2-1; TCRdb returns TRBD2, unconfirmable since there is no DNA. Germline CDR1 SSHAT, CDR2 FNYEAQ (reference sequence). There are 15 residues in the CDR3. The CDR3 protein is CASSLLGEGRDEQFF.

The chain links TRBV19 to TRBJ1-5. This CDR3 has 15 amino acids. The germline V gene encodes CDR1 LNHDA and CDR2 SQIVND (reference sequence). This CDR3 reads CASWPVGDSNQPQHF.

This chain uses TRBV2 with TRBJ2-5; TCRdb lists TRBD2, though no DNA is available to test this call. Germline V lookup: CDR1 SNHLY, CDR2 FYNNEI. This CDR3 has 15 residues. This CDR3 reads CASSEGTSRQETQYF. Full variable domain (outside the CDR3, taken from reference TRBV2 and TRBJ2-5): EPEVTQTPSHQVTQMGQEVILRCVPISNHLYFYWYRQILGQKVEFLVSFYNNEISEKSEIFDDQFSVERPDGSNFTLKIRSTKLEDSAMYFCASSEGTSRQETQYFGPGTRLLVL.

This sequence joins TRBV19 and TRBJ2-1; TCRdb lists TRBD2, though no DNA is available to test this call. The CDR3 totals 17 residues. Germline CDR1 and CDR2: LNHDA and SQIVND (reference sequence). Here the CDR3 reads CASSITWTSGRANEQFF.

The CDR3: CALSPLTVGTYNEQFF. The chain has TRBV28 and TRBJ2-1; absent DNA, TCRdb's TRBD1 call cannot be checked. CDR3 size: 16 residues. Germline V gene sequence: CDR1 MDHEN, CDR2 SYDVKM.

The gene calls are TRBV29-1 and TRBJ2-7; no DNA is available, so the TRBD1 call from TCRdb remains unchecked. The CDR3 runs to 14 residues. Germline CDR1 SQVTM, CDR2 ANQGSEA. The CDR3 loop is CSVEDRDTSYEQYF.

The chain employs TRBV28 and TRBJ2-7; TCRdb outputs TRBD1, but without DNA this stays unchecked. The CDR3 loop spans 15 amino acids. Germline CDR1 and CDR2: MDHEN and SYDVKM. This chain's CDR3 is CASSLIRDREEEQYF.

The V call is TRBV3-1, the J call TRBJ2-2. CDR1 and CDR2 (germline): LGHDT, YNNKEL (reference sequence). The CDR3 consists of 13 residues. Here the CDR3 reads CASSQDGAGELFF.

In terms of frequency, this clonotype is medium-sized. V and J are TRBV29-1 and TRBJ2-1; checking the TCRdb D call of TRBD2 is not possible without DNA. The CDR3 runs to 15 residues. Germline CDR1 SQVTM, CDR2 ANQGSEA. CDR3 in amino acids: CSVGTSGGQDNEQFF.

The CDR3 region is CASSNPKAGAGTDTQYF. The V and J genes are TRBV11-2 and TRBJ2-3; TCRdb's D gene call, TRBD2, goes unchecked for lack of DNA. The CDR3 extends over 17 amino acids. Per germline, CDR1 SGHAT and CDR2 FQNNGV.

In terms of frequency, this clonotype is medium-sized (0.01 to 0.1%). This rearrangement joins TRBV7-6 to TRBJ2-7. The CDR3 is made up of 13 amino acids. CDR1 and CDR2 from the germline V gene are SGHVS and FNYEAQ. The CDR3 here is CASSLSAWGEQYF.